These T cell receptor beta chains were read from a single sample in a study of T cells in Graves' hyperthyroidism and ophthalmopathy. TCRdb re-analysed the multiplex PCR reads in MiXCR, keeping a single row per CDR3 protein. The sample records approximately 380,000 distinct CDR3 sequences, roughly 13% being singletons. Source material: blood. The receptors stem from a man aged 50 to 60 with Graves' ophthalmopathy. The CDR3 runs from the conserved cysteine through the conserved F or W. A D gene is named only where the DNA matches it firmly.

J gene | D gene | V gene | CDR3 protein
TRBJ2-1 | TRBD2 | TRBV2 | CASSDAGVQNEQFF
TRBJ2-3 | TRBD1 | TRBV7-2 | CASSPDRGRTDTQYF
TRBJ2-2 | . | TRBV19 | CASSILGTGTGELFF
TRBJ1-2 | . | TRBV5-4 | CASSLVGANYGYTF
TRBJ2-5 | TRBD1 | TRBV19 | CASSKPGQGVTQYF
TRBJ2-5 | . | TRBV2 | CASSTHETQYF
TRBJ1-1 | TRBD1 | TRBV29-1 | CSVNRGTEAFF
TRBJ2-5 | . | TRBV19 | CASTGDSRETQYF
TRBJ1-1 | TRBD1 | TRBV6-1 | CASSVDRLNTEAFF
TRBJ2-1 | TRBD2 | TRBV20-1 | CSATRTSWSYNEQFF
TRBJ2-5 | . | TRBV14 | CASSQPDIETQYF
TRBJ2-2 | . | TRBV10-2 | CASSESGRKGELFF
TRBJ2-3 | . | TRBV24-1 | CATSDRTSDTQYF
TRBJ2-7 | . | TRBV6-6 | CANSYSHYSSYEQYF
TRBJ2-7 | TRBD2 | TRBV27 | CASGRTSGRSYEQYF
TRBJ2-1 | TRBD2 | TRBV6-1 | CASNELAGGWNEQFF
TRBJ2-1 | . | TRBV7-9 | CASSLPGKGRYNEQFF
TRBJ2-2 | . | TRBV7-3 | CASSLRVQSPGELFF
TRBJ2-7 | TRBD1 | TRBV18 | CASSPDRGQYF
TRBJ1-2 | . | TRBV11-3 | CASSSDVLERGGGYTF
TRBJ2-2 | TRBD2 | TRBV19 | CASSGLAGSGTGELFF
TRBJ2-1 | TRBD1 | TRBV3-1 | CASSQRLFMGQEYNEQFF
TRBJ2-5 | . | TRBV5-6 | CASSLVGGRDQETQYF
TRBJ2-3 | . | TRBV7-9 | CAISELSTDTQYF
TRBJ2-1 | . | TRBV18 | CASSPPLGQNSYNEQFF
TRBJ2-1 | . | TRBV5-1 | CASSLEPPEQFF
TRBJ2-7 | TRBD1 | TRBV18 | CASSPSPGQGYEQYF
TRBJ2-7 | TRBD2 | TRBV13 | CASSLTSGRPYEQYF
TRBJ2-1 | . | TRBV2 | CASGGIYNEQFF
TRBJ2-1 | TRBD2 | TRBV6-1 | CASSPRTSGIQNENEQFF
TRBJ2-7 | . | TRBV20-1 | CSARDQSRGPYEQYF
TRBJ2-5 | TRBD2 | TRBV2 | CASSEAGTSSETQYF
TRBJ2-3 | TRBD2 | TRBV11-2 | CASSSGLARGDTQYF